Each of the 15 T cell receptor beta chains below was sequenced from the same sample in a study of radiation and T cells in renal cell carcinoma. Described treatment: treatment-naive control, cytoreductive nephrectomy. Assay: immunoSEQ multiplex PCR; the TCRdb copy retains only in-frame clones and omits some. The sample yields 9,100 or so clones, less than 70% seen once. Sequences were derived from tumor tissue, sampled from a patient whose treatment was nephrectomy without radiotherapy. These receptors originate from a man aged 60 to 69 with renal cell carcinoma.

This chain links TRBV19 with TRBJ1-1; 10 positions agree with TRBD1. This CDR3 comprises 17 residues. V dropped 5 bases and J dropped 3; count of bases not matched to a gene: 12. The germline V gene encodes CDR1 LNHDA and CDR2 SQIVND (reference sequence). The CDR3 reads CASSSPRDRGEDTEAFF. CDR3 in DNA: TGTGCCAGTAGTTCACCCCGGGACAGGGGAGAGGACACTGAAGCTTTCTTT.

This clone was observed a handful of times. As DNA, the CDR3 is TGTGCCTGGAGTGGGTTAGAGGGCCCCGGAAACACCATATATTTT. This translates into CAWSGLEGPGNTIYF. The chain combines TRBV30 with TRBJ1-3; D is uncertain. Germline values: CDR1 GTSNPN, CDR2 SVGIG (reference sequence). Trimming removed 1 base from V and 4 bases from J, with 14 bases in between. The CDR3 has 15 amino acids.

The chain recombines TRBV28 with TRBJ2-1, with 7 bases that match TRBD2. The ends lost 5 bases at V and 6 bases at J; junction bases unmatched: 13. The germline gives CDR1 MDHEN, CDR2 SYDVKM. This CDR3 contains 16 residues. The CDR3 spells CASSGPTGRAANEQFF. The CDR3 DNA reads as TGTGCCAGCAGTGGGCCAACGGGGAGGGCCGCCAATGAGCAGTTCTTC.

The chain couples TRBV7-3 to TRBJ1-2; maybe TRBD1 (5 bases). From germline, CDR1 is SGHTA and CDR2 FQGTGA. The V and J ends lost 8 bases and 8 bases respectively, with 18 bases between them. The CDR3 totals 13 residues. The CDR3 DNA is TGTGCCAGCGGCCCAGACAGTTGGGGCGGCTACACCTTC. This codes for CASGPDSWGGYTF. The entire variable domain, with the rest obtained from reference TRBV7-3 and TRBJ1-2, is as follows: GAGVSQTPSNKVTEKGKYVELRCDPISGHTALYWYRQSLGQGPEFLIYFQGTGAADDSGLPNDRFFAVRPEGSVSTLKIQRTERGDSAVYLCASGPDSWGGYTFGSGTRLTVV.

This clone counts as medium-sized. This chain uses TRBV28 with TRBJ1-2; 7 bases agree with TRBD1. The CDR3 loop spans 12 amino acids. CDR1 and CDR2 from the germline V gene are MDHEN and SYDVKM. Trimming at V came to 5 bases and at J to 3 bases, leaving 0 bases not matched to a gene. CDR3 sequence reads: CASSTGDYGYTF. CDR3 nucleotides: TGTGCCAGCAGTACAGGGGACTATGGCTACACCTTC.

The chain combines TRBV6-5 with TRBJ1-2; 8 bases fit TRBD1. J was trimmed by 4 bases and V by 5 bases; bases with no gene match: 6. Germline V gives CDR1 MNHEY, CDR2 SVGAGI. This CDR3 spans 14 amino acids. For the CDR3, the DNA is TGTGCCAGCAGTCCAGGGGGCGTCCTCTATGGCTACACCTTC. Translating it yields CASSPGGVLYGYTF.

This chain uses TRBV30 with TRBJ1-2, with 7 bases fitting TRBD1. The CDR3 runs 13 residues. The V gene end was trimmed by 4 bases and the J gene end by 9 bases; junction bases not matched to a gene: 11. Per the germline V gene, CDR1 is GTSNPN and CDR2 is SVGIG (reference sequence). CDR3 in amino acids: CAWIPPRGGRYTF. As DNA, the CDR3 is TGTGCCTGGATCCCCCCTCGAGGGGGCCGCTACACCTTC.

The chain couples TRBV5-6 to TRBJ2-3, with D maybe TRBD2 (7 bases). Trimming removed 4 bases at V and 5 bases at J, with 17 bases between. Germline values: CDR1 SGHDT, CDR2 YYEEEE. The CDR3 loop spans 15 amino acids. CDR3 residues: CASSPMGGHGDTQYF. CDR3 coding DNA: TGTGCCAGCAGCCCTATGGGGGGGCATGGAGATACGCAGTATTTT.

CDR3: CASSLEYYNEQFF. For the CDR3, the DNA is TGTGCCAGCAGCCTAGAATACTACAATGAGCAGTTCTTC. The chain is built from TRBV7-3 and TRBJ2-1; no definite D call. V was shortened by 5 bases and J by 3 bases, with 8 bases between the two germline ends. This CDR3 contains 13 residues. Germline V CDR1 and CDR2: SGHTA, FQGTGA.

This sequence joins TRBV9 and TRBJ2-3; D is undetermined. This CDR3 comprises 13 residues. V lost 4 bases, J lost 1 base, and 7 bases lay in between. Germline CDR1 reads SGDLS; CDR2 reads YYNGEE. The CDR3 region is CASSSRGTDTQYF. CDR3 DNA: TGTGCCAGCAGCTCTCGGGGCACAGATACGCAGTATTTT.

This chain links TRBV5-4 with TRBJ2-5, with TRBD1 as a possible D gene (6 bases). Trimming removed 4 bases at V and 3 bases at J, with 13 bases between. Germline lookup yields CDR1 SGHNT and CDR2 YYREEE (reference sequence). The CDR3 is 14 residues long. CDR3 region: CASSGQGSEETQYF. The DNA of the CDR3 is TGTGCCAGCAGCGGTCAGGGGTCTGAAGAGACCCAGTACTTC.

This clone is medium-sized in the sample. This chain uses TRBV21-1 with TRBJ2-1. TRBV21-1 corresponds to a pseudogene. The CDR3 loop spans 11 amino acids. DNA of the CDR3: TGTGCCAGCAGAACCCACAATGAGCAGTTCTTC. Translating it yields CASRTHNEQFF.

The V gene is TRBV7-2, the J gene TRBJ2-3; D may be TRBD2 (5 bases). V lost 5 bases and J lost 9, with 12 bases in between. The CDR3 covers 12 residues. The germline V gene has CDR1 SGHTA and CDR2 FQGNSA. CDR3 sequence (DNA): TGTGCCAGCAGCCCAGGACTGTGGACGCAGTATTTT. It codes for CASSPGLWTQYF. Complete variable domain (other parts from reference TRBV7-2 and TRBJ2-3): GAGVSQSPSNKVTEKGKDVELRCDPISGHTALYWYRQSLGQGLEFLIYFQGNSAPDKSGLPSDRFSAERTGGSVSTLTIQRTQQEDSAVYLCASSPGLWTQYFGPGTRLTVL.

This clone was found a few times. The chain joins TRBV5-1 to TRBJ1-1; tentatively, D is TRBD1 (6 bases). V was shortened by 4 bases and J by 3 bases, with 16 bases between the two germline ends. Per germline, CDR1 SGHRS and CDR2 YFSETQ. The CDR3 covers 15 residues. The chain's CDR3 is CASSGRAGDHTEAFF. The CDR3 nucleotides are TGCGCCAGCAGCGGCAGGGCAGGGGACCACACTGAAGCTTTCTTT.

V usage is TRBV18 and J usage is TRBJ2-7; TRBD1 might be the D (6 bases). This CDR3 spans 14 amino acids. Germline V gene data show CDR1 as KGHSH and CDR2 as LQKENI. Trimming cost V 3 bases and J 2 bases, with 11 bases left between them. The CDR3, as DNA: TGTGCCAGCTCACCGGACAGTAAGACCTACGAGCAGTACTTC. Amino acids: CASSPDSKTYEQYF.